The clone carrying this T cell receptor beta chain was detected a few times. The target antigen is unknown. TCRdb processed the RACE reads anew with MiXCR; each CDR3 protein has one entry. This sample has approximately 88,000 distinct CDR3 sequences, with 13% found just once. Time point given: patch test 3, about 24 weeks after DPC sensitization. The sample's treatment: therapeutic diphenylcyclopropenone sensitization with weekly scalp DPC. This record comes from a study of human T cells and chemical hapten exposure. Findings of the study overall: Counts of TCRs above 1 in 1000 frequency stayed unchanged with DPC sensitization.

With 1 base clipped from V and 4 bases from J, the junction kept 0 bases outside the gene matches. This CDR3 spans 14 amino acids. The sequence came from a woman in her fifties or sixties with alopecia areata. Some clones in this sample may be carry-over from other donors' samples. The specimen comprised whole blood, sampled in connection with sensitization to the hapten diphenylcyclopropenone (DPC). This chain connects TRBV12-3 or TRBV12-4 to TRBJ1-5; 8 bases line up with TRBD1. This chain's CDR3 is CASSLGTGNQPQHF. CDR3 coding DNA: TGTGCCAGCAGTTTAGGGACAGGGAATCAGCCCCAGCATTTT.